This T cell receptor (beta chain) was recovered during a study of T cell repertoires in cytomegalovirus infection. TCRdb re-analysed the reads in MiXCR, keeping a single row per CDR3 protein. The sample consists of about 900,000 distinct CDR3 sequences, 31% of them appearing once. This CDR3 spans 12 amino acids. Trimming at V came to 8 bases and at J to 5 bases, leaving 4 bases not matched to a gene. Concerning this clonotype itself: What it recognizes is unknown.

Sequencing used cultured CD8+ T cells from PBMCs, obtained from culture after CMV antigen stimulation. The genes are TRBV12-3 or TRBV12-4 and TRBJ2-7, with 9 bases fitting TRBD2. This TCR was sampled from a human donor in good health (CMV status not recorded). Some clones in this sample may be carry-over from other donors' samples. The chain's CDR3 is CASASGANEQYF. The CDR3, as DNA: TGTGCCAGCGCTAGCGGGGCGAACGAGCAGTACTTC.